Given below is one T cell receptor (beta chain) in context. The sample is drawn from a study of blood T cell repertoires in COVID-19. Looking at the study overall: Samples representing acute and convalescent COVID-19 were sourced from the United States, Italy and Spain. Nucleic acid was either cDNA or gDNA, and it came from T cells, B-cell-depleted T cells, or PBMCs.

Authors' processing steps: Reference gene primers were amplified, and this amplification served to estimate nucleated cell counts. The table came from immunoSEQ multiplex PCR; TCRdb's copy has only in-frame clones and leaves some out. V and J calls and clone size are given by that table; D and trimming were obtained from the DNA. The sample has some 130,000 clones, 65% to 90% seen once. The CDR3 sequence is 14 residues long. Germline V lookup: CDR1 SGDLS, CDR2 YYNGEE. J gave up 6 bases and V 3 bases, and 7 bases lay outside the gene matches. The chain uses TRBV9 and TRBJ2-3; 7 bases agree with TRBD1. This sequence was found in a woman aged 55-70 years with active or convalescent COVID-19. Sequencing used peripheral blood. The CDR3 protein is CASSETGFIDTQYF. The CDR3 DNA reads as TGTGCCAGCAGCGAGACAGGGTTTATTGATACGCAGTATTTT.